Listed here are 25 T cell receptor beta chains from one sample, sequenced in a study of naive and memory T cell subsets. Both TRBC1 and TRBC2 were covered by a beta constant-region primer of two equimolar oligonucleotides. Nested alpha and beta constant-region primers with the SP2 primer drove four PCR rounds on ligated cDNA. One entry per CDR3 protein, called by TCRdb with MiXCR from the UMI-ligation and nested PCR reads. Among around 140,000 distinct CDR3 sequences, over 20% were seen once, and the ten largest hold approximately 0.1%. These receptors have no identified antigens. The study's findings and limits: Especially in CD8 cells, naive repertoires contained a few larger clonotypes, possibly CD45RA-re-expressing memory cells.

The sample consisted of naive CD4+ T cells from blood. Receptors originate from a human donor in good health.

This clonotype was observed at least ten times. The chain combines TRBV10-3 with TRBJ2-5, with 8 bases matching TRBD1. J gave up 3 bases and V 4 bases, and 4 bases lay outside the gene matches. The CDR3 has 14 residues. Germline CDR1 is ENHRY and CDR2 is SYGVKD. The DNA of the CDR3 is TGTGCCATCAGTGGTGCAGGGGGCAAAGAGACCCAGTACTTC. Translation gives CAISGAGGKETQYF.

The chain recombines TRBV29-1 with TRBJ1-2, with D possibly being TRBD1 (6 bases). V was cut by 4 bases and J by 6 bases, with 18 bases left in between. Germline V lookup: CDR1 SQVTM, CDR2 ANQGSEA. This CDR3 has 14 residues. The CDR3 DNA follows: TGCAGCGTTGTGCGTTTACAGGGATTGGATGGCTACACCTTC. Translating it yields CSVVRLQGLDGYTF.

V is TRBV15 and J is TRBJ2-3; possible D gene TRBD1, 5 bases. The CDR3 totals 14 residues. Germline CDR1 is LNHNV and CDR2 is YYDKDF (reference sequence). V was trimmed by 4 bases and J by 6 bases, leaving 14 bases between them. The CDR3 is CATSKGSQPDTQYF. For the CDR3, the DNA is TGTGCCACCAGCAAGGGGTCACAGCCCGATACGCAGTATTTT.

This clonotype was counted ten times or more. The chain combines TRBV6-1 with TRBJ1-2; TRBD1 agrees at 7 bases. Germline CDR1 reads MNHNS; CDR2 reads SASEGT. The ends lost 3 bases at V and 1 base at J; junction bases unmatched: 8. CDR3 size: 16 residues. The CDR3 region has the DNA TGTGCCAGCAGTGAGTGGGACAGAAAAAGTAACTATGGCTACACCTTC. Its protein is CASSEWDRKSNYGYTF.

The chain recombines TRBV14 with TRBJ2-5, with D hard to call. Between the trimmed V and J ends, which lost 4 bases and 5 bases, there was a span of 11 bases. CDR1 SGHDN and CDR2 FVKESK come from the germline V gene. The CDR3 contains 13 residues. The CDR3 protein is CASSPQRRETQYF. The CDR3 bases are TGTGCCAGCAGCCCCCAGAGGCGGGAGACCCAGTACTTC.

The genes are TRBV28 and TRBJ2-1; D is unclear. V was clipped by 7 bases and J by 8 bases, with 18 bases between them. This CDR3 is 14 amino acids long. In germline, CDR1 is MDHEN, CDR2 SYDVKM. CDR3 DNA sequence: TGTGCCAGCAACGTATTGGTTGTTCGCTATGAGCAGTTCTTC. This encodes CASNVLVVRYEQFF.

This clonotype occurred a few times. The CDR3 bases are TGTGCCTGCCTAGGGACAGATTTTTACGAGCAGTACTTC. This sequence encodes CACLGTDFYEQYF. This rearrangement joins TRBV28 to TRBJ2-7; 7 bases agree with TRBD1. This CDR3 is 13 amino acids long. Germline V gene data show CDR1 as MDHEN and CDR2 as SYDVKM. Losses at the gene ends were 11 bases for V and 4 bases for J; bases not matched to a gene: 11.

The table lists this clonotype with many counts. V gene TRBV9 combines with J gene TRBJ1-1; D perhaps matches TRBD1 (5 bases). CDR3 length: 13 amino acids. CDR1 is SGDLS, CDR2 YYNGEE, per germline. The V and J ends lost 5 bases and 5 bases respectively, with 13 bases between them. In nucleotides, the CDR3 is TGTGCCAGCAGTTTCGGGGGAGGGACTGAAGCTTTCTTT. This translates into CASSFGGGTEAFF.

This clonotype was detected a few times. J is TRBJ2-5 and V is TRBV12-5; the match to TRBD1 covers 7 bases. The CDR3 is 14 amino acids. Germline CDR1 LGHNT, CDR2 FRNRAP. J was trimmed by 1 base and V by 5 bases; bases with no gene match: 4. CDR3 nucleotide sequence: TGTGCTAGTGGTCCCCGACAGGGCCAAGAGACCCAGTACTTC. Protein product: CASGPRQGQETQYF.

There are many counts of this clonotype. The chain has TRBV11-2 and TRBJ1-4; 9 bases line up with TRBD1. The J segment lost 5 bases and the V segment lost 5 bases, leaving 3 bases of the junction unmatched. Per germline, CDR1 SGHAT and CDR2 FQNNGV. The CDR3 runs to 14 residues. CDR3 nucleotide sequence: TGTGCCAGCAGCCAAGGGACAGGGAATGAAAAACTGTTTTTT. It translates to CASSQGTGNEKLFF.

This chain links TRBV6-2 or TRBV6-3 with TRBJ2-1; D not certain. V was cut by 0 bases and J by 8 bases, with 14 bases left in between. The CDR3 has 15 residues. In germline, CDR1 is MNHEY, CDR2 SVGEGT. CDR3 coding DNA: TGTGCCAGCAGTTACTCGTTGGGGATCTTCCATGAGCAGTTCTTC. This codes for CASSYSLGIFHEQFF.

The rearrangement uses TRBV20-1 and TRBJ2-4; 7 bases align to TRBD1. Trimming removed 6 bases from V and 5 bases from J; junction bases left unmatched: 7. The CDR3 has 13 residues. CDR1 and CDR2 (germline): DFQATT, SNEGSKA (reference sequence). CDR3: CSAPGQVENIQYF. The CDR3 DNA reads as TGCAGTGCCCCCGGACAGGTAGAAAACATTCAGTACTTC.

This clonotype was found a few times. This sequence joins TRBV20-1 and TRBJ2-7; perhaps TRBD1 as D (6 bases). The CDR3 spans 13 residues. CDR1 DFQATT and CDR2 SNEGSKA come from the germline V gene (reference sequence). V was shortened by 6 bases and J by 4 bases, with 16 bases between the two germline ends. The CDR3 loop is CSASSMRGYEQYF. In DNA form, the CDR3 reads TGCAGTGCATCAAGCATGAGGGGGTACGAGCAGTACTTC.

This chain connects TRBV28 to TRBJ2-7; 7 bases are a match to TRBD2. V lost 5 bases and J lost 0; bases outside the gene matches: 7. Germline CDR1 reads MDHEN; CDR2 reads SYDVKM. The CDR3 has 15 amino acids. In DNA, the CDR3 is TGTGCCAGCAGTCCGAGCGGGACTAACTCCTACGAGCAGTACTTC. The encoded protein is CASSPSGTNSYEQYF.

This clonotype showed up just a few times. The chain employs TRBV7-2 and TRBJ2-1; tentative D call: TRBD2 (6 bases). The V end lost 3 bases, the J end lost 7 bases, and 13 bases lay between the germline ends. From germline, CDR1 is SGHTA and CDR2 FQGNSA. This CDR3 region has 14 residues. CDR3 loop: CASSLGDSLNEQFF. The CDR3 region has the DNA TGTGCCAGCAGCTTGGGGGACTCTCTAAATGAGCAGTTCTTC.

In this sample, this clonotype turned up a few times. The chain recombines TRBV6-5 with TRBJ1-4, with D unresolved. In germline, CDR1 is MNHEY, CDR2 SVGAGI. CDR3 length equals 15 residues. V lost 0 bases and J lost 5, with 10 bases in between. The CDR3, as DNA: TGTGCCAGCAGTTACTCCGGCGTACTCAATGAAAAACTGTTTTTT. Translated, it gives CASSYSGVLNEKLFF.

There are a few counts of this clonotype. This chain connects TRBV24-1 to TRBJ2-1; 8 bases align to TRBD1. The CDR3 is 15 amino acids. With V trimmed by 4 bases and J by 5 bases, 6 bases remained unmatched. CDR1 and CDR2 (germline): KGHDR, SFDVKD. CDR3: CATSDPGQGHNEQFF. Written as DNA, the CDR3 is TGTGCCACCAGTGACCCCGGACAGGGCCACAATGAGCAGTTCTTC.

This clonotype was counted between two and nine times. The gene calls are TRBV6-2 or TRBV6-3 and TRBJ2-7; no clear D. This CDR3 is 17 amino acids long. In germline, CDR1 is MNHEY, CDR2 SVGEGT. V lost 6 bases to trimming and J lost 2 bases, with 23 bases between them. CDR3 sequence (DNA): TGTGCCAGCAGGCACCTCCCATTCGGTGCGTTAACCTACGAGCAGTACTTC. Protein sequence: CASRHLPFGALTYEQYF.

This sequence joins TRBV7-2 and TRBJ2-1, with D tentatively TRBD2 (5 bases). The V gene's germline CDR1 is SGHTA and CDR2 FQGNSA. V was clipped by 5 bases and J by 5 bases, with 13 bases between them. This CDR3 is built from 14 residues. The CDR3 bases are TGTGCCAGCAGCCTTCGCGGGCGGGACAATGAGCAGTTCTTC. It codes for CASSLRGRDNEQFF.

In this sample, this clonotype turned up many times. V gene TRBV28 combines with J gene TRBJ1-1, with D maybe TRBD1 (6 bases). The germline gives CDR1 MDHEN, CDR2 SYDVKM. Between the trimmed V and J ends, which lost 5 bases and 0 bases, there was a span of 7 bases. The CDR3 sequence is 13 residues long. CDR3 nucleotides: TGTGCCAGCAGTGGGGGGCTGAACACTGAAGCTTTCTTT. Its translation is CASSGGLNTEAFF.

The table lists this clonotype with a few counts. This sequence joins TRBV30 and TRBJ2-3; 9 bases fit TRBD2. In germline, CDR1 is GTSNPN, CDR2 SVGIG (reference sequence). The V gene end was trimmed by 7 bases and the J gene end by 1 base; junction bases not matched to a gene: 3. This CDR3 is built from 13 residues. The CDR3 region is CASRLAGTDTQYF. CDR3 nucleotide sequence: TGTGCCTCTAGACTAGCGGGCACAGATACGCAGTATTTT.

This chain links TRBV6-2 or TRBV6-3 with TRBJ2-1, with 11 bases identical to TRBD2. The CDR3 runs to 16 residues. Germline CDR1 is MNHEY and CDR2 is SVGEGT. Trimming cost V 6 bases and J 3 bases; bases outside gene matches: 7. The CDR3 protein is CASRTPGTSGYNEQFF. The CDR3 region has the DNA TGTGCCAGCAGAACCCCCGGGACTAGCGGCTACAATGAGCAGTTCTTC.

V usage is TRBV29-1 and J usage is TRBJ1-5; D perhaps matches TRBD1 (5 bases). Germline V gene lookup returns CDR1 SQVTM and CDR2 ANQGSEA. This CDR3 comprises 16 residues. Trimming removed 7 bases at V and 7 bases at J, with 26 bases between. CDR3 sequence: CSAEYLPVRGWQPQHF. In nucleotides, the CDR3 is TGCAGCGCCGAATACCTCCCGGTGCGGGGCTGGCAGCCCCAGCATTTT.

The chain joins TRBV3-1 to TRBJ2-3, with D tentatively TRBD2 (7 bases). The CDR3 contains 16 residues. The germline CDR1 and CDR2 sequences are LGHDT and YNNKEL (reference sequence). V lost 4 bases and J lost 2, with 16 bases in between. DNA for the CDR3: TGTGCCAGCAGCCCGACAGGACTAGTTGTCACAGATACGCAGTATTTT. This encodes CASSPTGLVVTDTQYF.

This clonotype was counted between two and nine times. The genes are TRBV27 and TRBJ2-1; D might be TRBD1 or TRBD2, each matching 5 bases. The V gene lost 6 bases and the J gene lost 6 bases, with 21 bases spanning the gap. The germline gives CDR1 MNHEY, CDR2 SMNVEV (reference sequence). This CDR3 is built from 16 residues. CDR3 protein: CASRTTRDPNPNEQFF. CDR3 in DNA: TGTGCCAGCAGAACTACAAGGGACCCGAACCCCAATGAGCAGTTCTTC.